The present T cell receptor (beta chain) was sequenced within a study of blood T cell repertoires in COVID-19. V was cut by 1 base and J by 3 bases, with 13 bases left in between. The CDR3 covers 15 residues. Germline values: CDR1 SGHTA, CDR2 FQGNSA. This clone was seen only a few times. Profiling relied on immunoSEQ multiplex PCR, and the TCRdb table lists in-frame clones only, not all of them. The table records 280,000 or so clones, approximately 85% of them present only once. The chain recombines TRBV7-2 with TRBJ2-7; the D gene is possibly TRBD1 (7 bases). The receptor was derived from a young man who had recovered from COVID-19. The source material was PBMCs or T cells enriched from blood (not recorded which). In DNA form, the CDR3 reads TGTGCCAGCAGCTTAGGGGCAGGGGGGAACTACGAGCAGTACTTC. Its translation is CASSLGAGGNYEQYF.